These 17 T cell receptor beta chains were sequenced from one sample in a study of T cell responses to AZD1222 COVID-19 vaccine. Method: immunoSEQ multiplex PCR; TCRdb's copy keeps in-frame clones and lacks some. The data contain 95,000 to 150,000 clones, about nine tenths of them singletons. The source material was peripheral blood, sampled on day 0 of AZD1222 vaccination. The origin of the receptors is an adult in good health.

This chain connects TRBV6-6 to TRBJ1-5, with no clear D. The CDR3 has 15 amino acids. Germline CDR1 MNHNY, CDR2 SVGAGI (reference sequence). Trimming shortened V by 7 bases and J by 0 bases, and 13 bases separated the two germline ends. The CDR3 sequence is CASKMDGNSNQPQHF. DNA for the CDR3: TGTGCCAGCAAAATGGACGGTAATAGCAATCAGCCCCAGCATTTT.

The chain is built from TRBV3-1 (or the pseudogene TRBV3-2) and TRBJ1-1, with 8 nucleotides matching TRBD1. V shed 1 base and J 10 bases; nucleotides not matched to a gene: 8. The CDR3 contains 14 residues. Germline V CDR1 and CDR2: LGHDT, YNNKEL (reference sequence). CDR3 coding DNA: TGTGCCAGCAGCCAAGTGCCAGGGGGCCCCCCAGCTTTCTTT. As protein: CASSQVPGGPPAFF.

The genes are TRBV24-1 and TRBJ2-1; 7 bases match TRBD2. V lost 2 bases, J lost 2 bases, and 5 bases stayed unmatched. Germline assignment: CDR1 KGHDR and CDR2 SFDVKD. The length of the CDR3 is 16 residues. The CDR3 nucleotides read TGTGCCACCAGTGATTCGGGGGGTTACCCCTACAATGAGCAGTTCTTC. It specifies CATSDSGGYPYNEQFF.

The chain employs TRBV5-1 and TRBJ2-2; 9 positions match TRBD1. V shed 7 bases, J shed 3 bases, and the junction held 13 bases outside the gene matches. From germline, CDR1 is SGHRS and CDR2 YFSETQ. The CDR3 length is 17 residues. CDR3 DNA sequence: TGCGCCAGCGCCCCTTCCCCGGACAGGGGATACACCGGGGAGCTGTTTTTT. It is translated as CASAPSPDRGYTGELFF.

This chain links TRBV6-2 or TRBV6-3 with TRBJ2-1; perhaps D is TRBD1 or TRBD2 (5 bases each). Deletions cut 6 bases from V and 7 bases from J, with 13 bases between. Germline-derived CDR1 and CDR2 are MNHEY and SVGEGT. There are 13 residues in the CDR3. The CDR3 DNA is TGTGCCAGCAGCGATCCAGGGAGAAATGAGCAGTTCTTC. Its protein product is CASSDPGRNEQFF.

This chain uses TRBV5-1 with TRBJ1-1; TRBD1 agrees at 10 bases. The CDR3 spans 14 residues. The germline gives CDR1 SGHRS, CDR2 YFSETQ. V lost 3 bases to trimming and J lost 6 bases; unmatched junction nucleotides: 5. CDR3 bases: TGCGCCAGCAGCTCAGACAGGGGGCTTGCTGAAGCTTTCTTT. It specifies CASSSDRGLAEAFF.

The rearrangement uses TRBV7-8 and TRBJ1-5; 7 bases agree with TRBD1. CDR3 length: 16 residues. Germline assignment: CDR1 SGHVS and CDR2 FQNEAQ. J lost 1 base, V lost 1 base, and 4 bases had no gene match. CDR3 bases: TGTGCCAGCAGCTTAGACAGGGGTGGGAGCAATCAGCCCCAGCATTTT. This gives the protein CASSLDRGGSNQPQHF.

The chain carries TRBV11-2 and TRBJ2-1; 16 nucleotides align to TRBD2. Per germline, CDR1 SGHAT and CDR2 FQNNGV. The ends lost 4 bases at V and 7 bases at J; junction bases unmatched: 7. The CDR3 covers 17 residues. CDR3 sequence reads: CASSSGTSGRAGNEQFF. In nucleotides, the CDR3 is TGTGCCAGCAGCTCCGGGACTAGCGGGAGGGCGGGGAATGAGCAGTTCTTC.

In this sample, this clone turned up once. This chain joins TRBV7-6 and TRBJ2-2; 7 bases match TRBD2. Per germline, CDR1 SGHVS and CDR2 FNYEAQ. J gave up 3 bases and V 2 bases, and 12 bases lay outside the gene matches. CDR3 length: 18 residues. The CDR3 coding sequence is TGTGCCAGCAGCTTACACCTAGGGCGGGAGTACGACACCGGGGAGCTGTTTTTT. Encoded protein: CASSLHLGREYDTGELFF.

The J gene is TRBJ1-4, the V gene TRBV27; possibly TRBD1 for D (5 bases). The germline gives CDR1 MNHEY, CDR2 SMNVEV (reference sequence). The CDR3 runs to 15 residues. Trimming shortened V by 5 bases and J by 4 bases, and 14 bases separated the two germline ends. Here the CDR3 reads CASSRRAGFNEKLFF. For the CDR3, the DNA is TGTGCCAGCAGTCGACGAGCAGGGTTTAATGAAAAACTGTTTTTT.

This chain links TRBV19 with TRBJ1-5, with D tentatively TRBD1 (5 bases). V lost 7 bases and J 4 bases, leaving 23 bases between the germline ends. The CDR3 consists of 17 residues. Germline V gene sequence: CDR1 LNHDA, CDR2 SQIVND (reference sequence). For the CDR3, the DNA is TGTGCCAGTAATCCGGGCAGGGTAGGTCCTCCAAATCAGCCCCAGCATTTT. Protein: CASNPGRVGPPNQPQHF.

This chain joins TRBV19 and TRBJ1-5; D is undetermined. The CDR3 sequence is 15 residues long. Germline assignment: CDR1 LNHDA and CDR2 SQIVND (reference sequence). Trimming removed 3 bases at V and 1 base at J, with 10 bases between. CDR3 nucleotide sequence: TGTGCCAGTAGTATCCGCGGACGGAGCAATCAGCCCCAGCATTTT. It codes for CASSIRGRSNQPQHF.

The chain has TRBV5-1 and TRBJ2-1; D uncertain. Germline loops: CDR1 SGHRS, CDR2 YFSETQ. The V end was cut by 2 bases, the J end by 4 bases, with 7 bases between. The CDR3 runs to 13 residues. The CDR3 region has the DNA TGCGCCAGCAGCTTAGGTCTGTACAATGAGCAGTTCTTC. Translation: CASSLGLYNEQFF.

J is TRBJ2-2 and V is TRBV19; TRBD2 might be the D (6 bases). The CDR3 is 15 residues long. Germline V CDR1 and CDR2: LNHDA, SQIVND (reference sequence). V lost 5 bases to trimming and J lost 8 bases, with 18 bases between them. The CDR3 nucleotides are TGTGCCAGTAGTCGGGAGCCCCAACATTCGGGGGAGCTGTTTTTT. It codes for CASSREPQHSGELFF.

As regards this clone: The sample contains more than one DNA sequence encoding this CDR3. The chain links TRBV24-1 to TRBJ2-2, with 11 bases fitting TRBD1. CDR1 KGHDR and CDR2 SFDVKD come from the germline V gene. After removal of 7 bases from V and 4 bases from J, the junction contained 1 base not matched to a gene. The CDR3 is 14 amino acids. CDR3 sequence reads: CATSGQGATGELFF. CDR3 coding DNA: TGTGCCACCAGCGGACAGGGGGCCACCGGGGAGCTGTTTTTT.

This chain links TRBV5-1 with TRBJ2-5, with TRBD1 identical over 7 bases. There are 15 residues in the CDR3. Germline CDR1 is SGHRS and CDR2 is YFSETQ. Trimming removed 4 bases from V and 7 bases from J; junction bases left unmatched: 13. In DNA, the CDR3 is TGCGCCAGCAGCCGCATAGGGACAGACGCAATGACCCAGTACTTC. This translates into CASSRIGTDAMTQYF.

Here the CDR3 DNA reads TGTGCCAGCAGGCTCGGACAAGCTGGGGGCTACACCTTC. It translates to CASRLGQAGGYTF. The gene calls are TRBV3-1 (or the pseudogene TRBV3-2) and TRBJ1-2, with a tentative D call TRBD1 (5 bases). Deletions cut 6 bases from V and 8 bases from J, with 16 bases between. Germline values: CDR1 LGHDT, CDR2 YNNKEL (reference sequence). This CDR3 region has 13 residues.